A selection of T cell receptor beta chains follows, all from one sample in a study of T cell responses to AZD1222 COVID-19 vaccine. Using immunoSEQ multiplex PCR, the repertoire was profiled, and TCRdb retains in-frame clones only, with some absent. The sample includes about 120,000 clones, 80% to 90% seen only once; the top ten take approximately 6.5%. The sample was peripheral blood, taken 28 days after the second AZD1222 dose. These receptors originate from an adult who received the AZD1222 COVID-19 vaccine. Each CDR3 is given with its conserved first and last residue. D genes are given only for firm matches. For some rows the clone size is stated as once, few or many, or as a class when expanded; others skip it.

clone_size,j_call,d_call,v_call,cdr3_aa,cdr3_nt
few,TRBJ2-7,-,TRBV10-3,CAISESMVTSYEQYF,TGTGCCATCAGTGAGTCGATGGTTACCTCCTACGAGCAGTACTTC
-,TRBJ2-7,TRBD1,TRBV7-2,CASSLDTGEGEQYF,TGTGCCAGCAGCTTAGATACAGGGGAAGGCGAGCAGTACTTC
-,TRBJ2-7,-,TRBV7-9,CASSQGGAEQYF,TGTGCCAGCAGCCAGGGGGGGGCCGAGCAGTACTTC
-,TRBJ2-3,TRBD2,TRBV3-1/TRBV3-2,CASSPGTSGVQTDTQYF,TGTGCCAGCAGCCCCGGGACTAGCGGGGTCCAAACAGATACGCAGTATTTT
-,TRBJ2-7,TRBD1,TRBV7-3,CASSRDRVGYEQYF,TGTGCCAGCAGCCGCGACAGGGTGGGCTACGAGCAGTACTTC
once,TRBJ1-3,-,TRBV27,CASRPHIGNTIYF,TGTGCCAGCAGGCCTCACATTGGAAACACCATATATTTT
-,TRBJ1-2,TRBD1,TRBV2,CASRANRGHVYGYTF,TGTGCCAGCAGAGCTAACAGGGGGCATGTCTATGGCTACACCTTC
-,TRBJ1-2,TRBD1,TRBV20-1,CSASQTGGYGYTF,TGCAGTGCTAGTCAGACAGGGGGCTATGGCTACACCTTC
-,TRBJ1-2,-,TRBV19,CASGLGPFYGYTF,TGTGCCAGTGGCCTGGGTCCCTTCTATGGCTACACCTTC
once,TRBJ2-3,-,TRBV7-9,CASSLFPGVRDTQYF,TGTGCCAGCAGCTTATTTCCAGGGGTGAGAGATACGCAGTATTTT
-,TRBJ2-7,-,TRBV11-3,CASSLEGGAEQYF,TGTGCCAGCAGCTTAGAGGGGGGAGCCGAGCAGTACTTC
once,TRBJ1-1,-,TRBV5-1,CASRPGPENTEAFF,TGCGCCAGCAGGCCTGGACCGGAGAACACTGAAGCTTTCTTT
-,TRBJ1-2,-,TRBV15,CATSRAYEGYTF,TGTGCCACCAGCAGAGCTTACGAAGGCTACACCTTC
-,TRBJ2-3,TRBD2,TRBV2,CASSDRLAGVEDTQYF,TGTGCCAGCAGTGATCGACTAGCGGGAGTTGAAGATACGCAGTATTTT
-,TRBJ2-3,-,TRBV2,CASSFPRDTQYF,TGTGCCAGCAGTTTCCCGAGAGATACGCAGTATTTT
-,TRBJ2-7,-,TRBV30,CAWSVSGYEQYF,TGTGCCTGGAGTGTGAGCGGCTACGAGCAGTACTTC
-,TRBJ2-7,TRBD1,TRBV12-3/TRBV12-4,CASSHGTAYEQYF,TGTGCCAGCAGCCACGGGACAGCTTACGAGCAGTACTTC
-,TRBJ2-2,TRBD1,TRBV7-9,CASSFPYRGANTGELFF,TGTGCCAGCAGCTTCCCGTACAGGGGCGCGAACACCGGGGAGCTGTTTTTT
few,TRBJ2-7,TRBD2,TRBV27,CASSSQTLLAGVDEQYF,TGTGCCAGCAGTTCCCAAACACTACTAGCGGGAGTCGACGAGCAGTACTTC
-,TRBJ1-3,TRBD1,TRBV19,CASRTGLTGNTIYF,TGTGCCAGTAGGACAGGGCTAACTGGAAACACCATATATTTT
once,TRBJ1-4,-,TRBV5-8,CASSLGRNEKLFF,TGTGCCAGCAGCTTGGGCAGAAATGAAAAACTGTTTTTT
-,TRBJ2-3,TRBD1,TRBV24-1,CATSDQGQSTDTQYF,TGTGCCACCAGTGATCAGGGACAGTCCACAGATACGCAGTATTTT
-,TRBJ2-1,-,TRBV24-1,CATSLPWRAEQFF,TGTGCCACCAGTCTCCCTTGGAGGGCTGAGCAGTTCTTC
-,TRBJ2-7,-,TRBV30,CASSTGLGYEQYF,TGTGCCTCCTCCACAGGGTTGGGCTACGAGCAGTACTTC
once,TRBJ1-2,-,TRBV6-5,CASSFPQGYGYTF,TGTGCCAGCAGTTTCCCTCAGGGATACGGCTACACCTTC
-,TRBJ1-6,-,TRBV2,CASQGDSPLHF,TGTGCCAGCCAGGGAGATTCACCCCTCCACTTT
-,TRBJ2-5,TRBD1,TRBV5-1,CASSLDMPTGGRETQYF,TGCGCCAGCAGCTTGGATATGCCGACAGGGGGGCGGGAGACCCAGTACTTC
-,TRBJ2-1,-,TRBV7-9,CASSSTGTGTSRDEQFF,TGTGCCAGCAGCTCGACCGGGACTGGGACCTCCAGGGATGAGCAGTTCTTC
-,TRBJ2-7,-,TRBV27,CASSLNSLSEQYF,TGTGCCAGCAGTTTAAACAGCCTAAGCGAGCAGTACTTC
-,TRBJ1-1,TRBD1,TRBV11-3,CASSPIPPQGVLWGDTEAFF,TGTGCCAGCAGCCCTATCCCCCCACAGGGGGTGCTCTGGGGTGACACTGAAGCTTTCTTT
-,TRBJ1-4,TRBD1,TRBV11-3,CASSLRTGYGEKLFF,TGTGCCAGCAGCTTACGGACAGGGTATGGCGAAAAACTGTTTTTT
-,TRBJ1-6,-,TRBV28,CASSPEEDSPLHF,TGTGCCAGCAGTCCTGAGGAGGATTCACCCCTCCACTTT
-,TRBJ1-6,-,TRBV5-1,CASSGGSLTPNSPLHF,TGCGCCAGCAGCGGTGGGTCCCTCACACCTAATTCACCCCTCCACTTT
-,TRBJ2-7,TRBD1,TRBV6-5,CASSYSTGASGEQYF,TGTGCCAGCAGTTACTCGACAGGGGCAAGTGGCGAGCAGTACTTC
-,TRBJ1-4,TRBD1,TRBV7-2,CASSLVAAGGEKLFF,TGTGCCAGCAGCCTCGTGGCCGCAGGGGGAGAAAAACTGTTTTTT
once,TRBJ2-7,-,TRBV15,CATSRASGINYEQYF,TGTGCCACCAGCAGAGCGTCAGGGATAAACTACGAGCAGTACTTC
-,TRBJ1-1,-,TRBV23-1,CASSQRHMNTEAFF,TGCGCCAGCAGTCAAAGGCACATGAACACTGAAGCTTTCTTT
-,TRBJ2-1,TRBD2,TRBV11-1,CASSSPTSGRFGEQFF,TGTGCCAGCAGCTCACCGACTAGCGGGAGGTTCGGTGAGCAGTTCTTC
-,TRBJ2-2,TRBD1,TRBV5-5,CASSRGTGGRGTGELFF,TGTGCCAGCAGCCGGGGGACAGGGGGGCGCGGCACCGGGGAGCTGTTTTTT
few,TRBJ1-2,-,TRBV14,CASSRGAGNGYTF,TGTGCCAGCAGCCGAGGAGCCGGGAATGGCTACACCTTC
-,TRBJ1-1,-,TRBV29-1,CSGRQMNTEAFF,TGCAGCGGGCGACAGATGAACACTGAAGCTTTCTTT
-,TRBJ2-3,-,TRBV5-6,CASSLGDTQYF,TGTGCCAGCAGCTTGGGGGATACGCAGTATTTT
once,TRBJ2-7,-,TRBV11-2,CASSPRGVSYEQYF,TGTGCCAGCAGCCCTAGGGGGGTATCCTACGAGCAGTACTTC
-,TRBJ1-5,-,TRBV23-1,CASSQSAGAWDQPQHF,TGCGCCAGCAGTCAATCCGCCGGGGCCTGGGATCAGCCCCAGCATTTT
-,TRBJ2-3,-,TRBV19,CASSIYSYTDTQYF,TGTGCCAGTAGTATCTACAGCTACACAGATACGCAGTATTTT
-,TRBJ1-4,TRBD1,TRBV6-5,CASSPGGTVWEKLFF,TGTGCCAGCAGCCCAGGGGGCACGGTCTGGGAAAAACTGTTTTTT
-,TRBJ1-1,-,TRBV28,CASSFWGEAFF,TGTGCCAGCAGTTTTTGGGGTGAAGCTTTCTTT
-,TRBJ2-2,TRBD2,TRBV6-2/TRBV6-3,CASSHLAGTGELFF,TGTGCCAGCAGTCACCTAGCGGGAACCGGGGAGCTGTTTTTT
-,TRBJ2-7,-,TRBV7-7,CASSLEAASYEQYF,TGTGCTAGCAGCTTAGAGGCAGCATCCTACGAGCAGTACTTC
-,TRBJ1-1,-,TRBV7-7,CASSLTGGNSDTEAFF,TGTGCTAGCAGCCTGACCGGGGGGAACTCGGACACTGAAGCTTTCTTT
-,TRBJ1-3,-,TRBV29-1,CSACSGTGNTIYF,TGCAGCGCCTGTAGCGGGACAGGAAACACCATATATTTT